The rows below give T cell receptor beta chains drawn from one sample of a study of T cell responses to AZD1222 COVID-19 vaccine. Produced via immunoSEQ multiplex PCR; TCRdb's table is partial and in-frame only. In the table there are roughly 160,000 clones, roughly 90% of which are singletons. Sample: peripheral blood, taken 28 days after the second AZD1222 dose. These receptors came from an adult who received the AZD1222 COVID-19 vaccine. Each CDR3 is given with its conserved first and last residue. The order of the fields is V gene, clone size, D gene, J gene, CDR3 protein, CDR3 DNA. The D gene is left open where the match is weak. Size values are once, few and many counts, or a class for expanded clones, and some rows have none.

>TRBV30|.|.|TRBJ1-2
CAWRGGYGYTF
TGTGCCTGGAGAGGGGGGTATGGCTACACCTTC
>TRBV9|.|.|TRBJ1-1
CASSAGGGQGEAFF
TGTGCCAGCAGCGCCGGTGGAGGTCAGGGAGAAGCTTTCTTT
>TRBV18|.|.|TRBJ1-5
CASSPSGPPQPQHF
TGTGCCAGCTCACCCTCCGGGCCGCCGCAGCCCCAGCATTTT
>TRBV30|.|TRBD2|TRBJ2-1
CAFIPGTSGGGVDEYEQFF
TGTGCCTTTATTCCCGGGACTAGCGGGGGTGGTGTCGATGAGTATGAGCAGTTCTTC
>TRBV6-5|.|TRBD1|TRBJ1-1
CASRLTGKDTEAFF
TGTGCCAGCAGGCTGACAGGGAAAGACACTGAAGCTTTCTTT
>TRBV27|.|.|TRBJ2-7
CASSLGTRAYEQYF
TGTGCCAGCAGTTTAGGGACCAGAGCCTACGAGCAGTACTTC
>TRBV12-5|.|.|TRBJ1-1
CASGLKEGTALNTEAFF
TGTGCTAGTGGTTTGAAAGAAGGGACTGCTTTGAACACTGAAGCTTTCTTT
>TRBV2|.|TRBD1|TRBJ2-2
CASSVRTGAGTGELFF
TGTGCCAGCAGTGTACGGACAGGGGCGGGCACCGGGGAGCTGTTTTTT
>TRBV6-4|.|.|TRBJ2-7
CASSDAGSSYEQYF
TGTGCCAGCAGTGACGCGGGATCCTCCTACGAGCAGTACTTC
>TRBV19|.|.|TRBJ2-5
CASSIRGETQYF
TGTGCCAGTAGTATACGGGGAGAGACCCAGTACTTC
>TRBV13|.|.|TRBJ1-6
CASSSFVSPLHF
TGTGCCAGCAGCTCGTTTGTTTCACCCCTCCACTTT
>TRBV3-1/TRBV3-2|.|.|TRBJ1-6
CASSSLVAGNSPLHF
TGTGCCAGCAGCTCGCTCGTGGCAGGTAATTCACCCCTCCACTTT
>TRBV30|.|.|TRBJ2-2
CAWSREITGELFF
TGTGCCTGGAGTAGGGAAATAACCGGGGAGCTGTTTTTT
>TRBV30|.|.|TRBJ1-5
CAWTPLGGDQPQHF
TGTGCCTGGACCCCCCTCGGGGGGGACCAGCCCCAGCATTTT
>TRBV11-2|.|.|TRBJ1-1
CASRLTRGGDTEAFF
TGTGCCAGCAGACTTACCAGGGGTGGTGACACTGAAGCTTTCTTT
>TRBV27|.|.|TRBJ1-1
CASRSAGQNTEAFF
TGTGCCAGCAGGTCCGCCGGACAGAACACTGAAGCTTTCTTT
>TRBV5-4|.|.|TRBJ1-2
CASSPDFGAYGYTF
TGTGCCAGCAGCCCGGATTTTGGGGCCTATGGCTACACCTTC
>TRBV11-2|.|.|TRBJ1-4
CASNNGGPEKLFF
TGTGCCAGCAACAATGGGGGACCTGAAAAACTGTTTTTT
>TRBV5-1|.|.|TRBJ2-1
CASRDDSYNEQFF
TGCGCCAGCCGGGACGATTCCTACAATGAGCAGTTCTTC
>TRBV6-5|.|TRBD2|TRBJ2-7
CASSYSTSGGYEQYF
TGTGCCAGCAGTTACTCGACCAGCGGGGGATACGAGCAGTACTTC
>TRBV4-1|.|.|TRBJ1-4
CASSQGQSNEKLFF
TGCGCCAGCAGCCAGGGGCAGTCTAATGAAAAACTGTTTTTT
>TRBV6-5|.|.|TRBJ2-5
CASSYSISGVGETQYF
TGTGCCAGCAGTTACTCAATCTCCGGGGTCGGAGAGACCCAGTACTTC
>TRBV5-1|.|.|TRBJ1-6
CASSVDGRHSPLHF
TGCGCCAGCAGCGTGGACGGGAGACATTCACCCCTCCACTTT
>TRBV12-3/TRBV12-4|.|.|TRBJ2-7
CASSLGPYYEQYF
TGTGCCAGCAGTTTAGGTCCTTACTACGAGCAGTACTTC
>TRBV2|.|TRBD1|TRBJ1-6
CASNARTGSNSPLHF
TGTGCCAGCAACGCGCGGACAGGGAGTAATTCACCCCTCCACTTT
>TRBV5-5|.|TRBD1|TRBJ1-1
CASSEGTGRGTEAFF
TGTGCCAGCAGCGAGGGGACAGGTCGTGGCACTGAAGCTTTCTTT
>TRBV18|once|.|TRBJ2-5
CASSPKAGETQYF
TGTGCCAGCTCACCTAAGGCAGGCGAGACCCAGTACTTC
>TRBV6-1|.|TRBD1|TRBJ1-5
CASSETDRATYSNQPQHF
TGTGCCAGCAGTGAAACGGACAGGGCGACCTATAGCAATCAGCCCCAGCATTTT
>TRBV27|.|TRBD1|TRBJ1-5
CASSLAGGEQPQHF
TGTGCCAGCAGTTTAGCAGGGGGCGAACAGCCCCAGCATTTT
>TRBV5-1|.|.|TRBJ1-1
CASSGDPNTEAFF
TGCGCCAGCAGCGGTGACCCGAACACTGAAGCTTTCTTT
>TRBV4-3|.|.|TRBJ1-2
CASSQDHRVEGYTF
TGCGCCAGCAGCCAAGATCATAGGGTTGAGGGCTACACCTTC
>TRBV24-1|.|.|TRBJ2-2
CATSRTAGELFF
TGTGCCACCAGTAGGACGGCCGGGGAGCTGTTTTTT
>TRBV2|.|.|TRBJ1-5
CASSNPTGTRVGQPQHF
TGTGCCAGCAGTAACCCGACCGGGACCCGGGTCGGCCAGCCCCAGCATTTT
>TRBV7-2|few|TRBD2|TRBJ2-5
CASSSSGTSVWETQYF
TGTGCCAGCAGCTCCTCCGGGACTAGCGTATGGGAGACCCAGTACTTC
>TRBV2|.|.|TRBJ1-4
CASRPGWNEKLFF
TGTGCCAGCAGACCAGGGTGGAATGAAAAACTGTTTTTT
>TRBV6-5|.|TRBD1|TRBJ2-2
CASSYSQGATGELFF
TGTGCCAGCAGTTACTCACAGGGGGCCACCGGGGAGCTGTTTTTT
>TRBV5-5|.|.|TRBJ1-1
CASSLEGVSATEAFF
TGTGCCAGCAGCTTGGAGGGGGTCTCGGCCACTGAAGCTTTCTTT
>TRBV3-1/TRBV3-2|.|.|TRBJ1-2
CASSQRQGSGYTF
TGTGCCAGCAGCCAAAGACAAGGCAGCGGCTACACCTTC
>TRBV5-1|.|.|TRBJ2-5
CASSFIPGETQYF
TGCGCCAGCAGCTTTATACCGGGGGAGACCCAGTACTTC
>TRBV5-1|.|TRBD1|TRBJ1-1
CASSSDRTNTEAFF
TGCGCCAGCAGCTCGGACAGGACGAACACTGAAGCTTTCTTT
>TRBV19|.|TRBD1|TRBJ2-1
CASSLSGTGQGEQFF
TGTGCCAGTAGTCTCTCCGGGACAGGGCAAGGTGAGCAGTTCTTC
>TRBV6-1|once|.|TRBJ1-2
CASSELGVWLYGYTF
TGTGCCAGCAGTGAATTGGGGGTCTGGCTCTATGGCTACACCTTC
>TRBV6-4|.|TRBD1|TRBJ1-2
CASRPGQNYGYTF
TGTGCCAGCAGGCCGGGACAGAACTATGGCTACACCTTC
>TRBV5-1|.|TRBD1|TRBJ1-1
CASSRDSLNTEAFF
TGCGCCAGCAGCCGGGACAGCTTGAACACTGAAGCTTTCTTT
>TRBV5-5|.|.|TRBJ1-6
CASSIRQGYSPLHF
TGTGCCAGCAGCATCCGTCAGGGCTATTCACCCCTCCACTTT
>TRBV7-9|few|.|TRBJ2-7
CASSLGGTVTYEQYF
TGTGCCAGCAGCTTAGGCGGGACGGTGACCTACGAGCAGTACTTC
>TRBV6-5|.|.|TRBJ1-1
CAYGERGLNTEAFF
TGTGCCTACGGAGAGCGGGGGCTAAACACTGAAGCTTTCTTT
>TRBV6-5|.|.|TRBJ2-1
CASSYSWEPNNEQFF
TGTGCCAGCAGTTACAGTTGGGAGCCTAACAATGAGCAGTTCTTC
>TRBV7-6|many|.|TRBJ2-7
CASSLGTGSNEQYF
TGTGCCAGCAGCCTCGGTACAGGCTCCAACGAGCAGTACTTC
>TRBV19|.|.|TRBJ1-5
CASKLTGSHQPQHF
TGTGCCAGCAAGCTTACAGGGAGTCATCAGCCCCAGCATTTT
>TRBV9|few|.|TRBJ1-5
CASSVSPSYNQPQHF
TGTGCCAGCAGCGTAAGCCCATCCTACAATCAGCCCCAGCATTTT
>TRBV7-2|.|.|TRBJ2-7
CASSLRYEQYF
TGTGCCAGCAGCCTAAGGTACGAGCAGTACTTC
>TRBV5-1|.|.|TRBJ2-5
CASSLRGASEETQYF
TGCGCCAGCAGCTTGAGGGGGGCTAGTGAAGAGACCCAGTACTTC
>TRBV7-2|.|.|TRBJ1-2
CASSLGGVKLGYGYTF
TGTGCCAGCAGCTTAGGGGGCGTAAAACTCGGCTATGGCTACACCTTC
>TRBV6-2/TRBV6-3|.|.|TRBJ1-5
CASSYQGPTQPQHF
TGTGCCAGCAGTTACCAAGGGCCGACGCAGCCCCAGCATTTT